This T cell receptor (beta chain) derives from a study of PD-L1 blockade in urothelial cancer. For the study at large: Blood analysis occurred 3 weeks (second dose) and 6 weeks after treatment start. Study-wide results and limits: Better survival was predicted by below-median pretreatment blood TCR clonality.

In germline, CDR1 is SGHDT, CDR2 YYEEEE. The CDR3 is 15 residues long. J gave up 2 bases and V 0 bases, and 1 base lay outside the gene matches. Note on this clone: Its target is not known.

The data were produced by immunoSEQ multiplex PCR, yet TCRdb's version contains in-frame clones alone and is incomplete. The repertoire holds 58,000 or so clones, with 65% to 90% as singletons. This sample's time point: pretreatment peripheral blood. This chain uses TRBV5-6 with TRBJ1-3; TRBD1 matches at 8 bases. Sequenced material: PBMCs, taken around atezolizumab (anti-PD-L1) treatment. This TCR came from a man aged 65-85 years with urothelial cancer. CDR3 in DNA: TGTGCCAGCAGCTTGGTGACAGGGGCTGGAAACACCATATATTTT. This sequence encodes CASSLVTGAGNTIYF. The full variable domain, its missing parts supplied by reference TRBV5-6 and TRBJ1-3, is DAGVTQSPTHLIKTRGQQVTLRCSPKSGHDTVSWYQQALGQGPQFIFQYYEEEERQRGNFPDRFSGHQFPNYSSELNVNALLLGDSALYLCASSLVTGAGNTIYFGEGSWLTVV.